One and the same sample provided the 7 T cell receptor beta chains below, sequenced in a study of blood T cell repertoires in COVID-19. Libraries were prepared by immunoSEQ multiplex PCR; TCRdb keeps only in-frame clonotypes and omits some of them. The profile shows about 36,000 clones, more than 70% of them singletons. Material for sequencing was peripheral blood. The source of these receptors is a man in his fifties or sixties with acute or convalescent COVID-19.

This chain connects TRBV7-2 to TRBJ1-1; TRBD1 is a possible D gene (6 bases). This CDR3 has 15 amino acids. The V and J ends lost 5 bases and 1 base respectively, with 14 bases between them. Germline V lookup: CDR1 SGHTA, CDR2 FQGNSA. CDR3 in amino acids: CASSRLLDRNTEAFF. In DNA form, the CDR3 reads TGTGCCAGCAGCCGCCTATTGGACAGGAACACTGAAGCTTTCTTT.

This chain connects TRBV6-6 to TRBJ2-1; the D is unclear. Trimming took 8 bases from V and 8 from J, leaving 10 bases between them. The germline gives CDR1 MNHNY, CDR2 SVGAGI (reference sequence). This CDR3 has 11 amino acids. CDR3 nucleotides: TGTGCCAGCGCAGACAACGATGAGCAGTTCTTC. It codes for CASADNDEQFF.

The chain employs TRBV2 and TRBJ2-5; 7 nucleotides align to TRBD2. J was trimmed by 4 bases and V by 8 bases; bases with no gene match: 4. CDR1 and CDR2 (germline): SNHLY, FYNNEI. The length of the CDR3 is 12 residues. This CDR3 is CASAGVGETQYF. In nucleotides, the CDR3 is TGTGCCAGCGCGGGAGTGGGAGAGACCCAGTACTTC.

The rearrangement joins TRBV29-1 to TRBJ2-7; 9 positions match TRBD2. The CDR3 is 16 amino acids. Germline CDR1 is SQVTM and CDR2 is ANQGSEA. Trimming cost V 2 bases and J 1 base; bases outside gene matches: 9. CDR3 loop: CSVESSSGRRSYEQYF. As DNA, the CDR3 is TGCAGCGTTGAATCGTCCAGCGGGAGGAGATCCTACGAGCAGTACTTC.

This clone was counted a single time. V gene TRBV10-2 combines with J gene TRBJ2-1; 7 bases are a match to TRBD1. After removal of 9 bases from V and 0 bases from J, the junction contained 8 bases not matched to a gene. The CDR3 totals 15 residues. The germline V gene encodes CDR1 WSHSY and CDR2 SAAADI. CDR3 coding DNA: TGCGCCAGTCGCTTAGGGACAGACTCCTACAATGAGCAGTTCTTC. As protein: CASRLGTDSYNEQFF.

The chain uses TRBV19 and TRBJ2-3, with D maybe TRBD2 (6 bases). The V gene lost 1 base and the J gene lost 4 bases, with 9 bases spanning the gap. The CDR3 runs to 14 residues. The germline gives CDR1 LNHDA, CDR2 SQIVND (reference sequence). The CDR3 DNA reads as TGTGCCAGTAGTATAGGACTAGTCCCAGATACGCAGTATTTT. Amino acids: CASSIGLVPDTQYF.

This clone came up a few times. The rearrangement uses TRBV19 and TRBJ1-2, with a weak D call TRBD1 (6 bases). The CDR3 loop spans 12 amino acids. The germline V gene has CDR1 LNHDA and CDR2 SQIVND (reference sequence). V was shortened by 7 bases and J by 6 bases, with 12 bases between the two germline ends. The DNA for the CDR3 is TGTGCCAGTACCAAATACAGGGATGGCTACACCTTC. It translates to CASTKYRDGYTF.